The source of this T cell receptor (beta chain) is a study of control samples from healthy donors and cancer patients. CDR1 is LNHDA and CDR2 is SQIVND in the germline V gene (reference sequence). Trimming cost V 6 bases and J 2 bases, with 11 bases left between them. There are 14 residues in the CDR3. Measured with immunoSEQ multiplex PCR; TCRdb has only the in-frame clones, and not every one. The table includes 130,000 to 150,000 clones, about 90% detected once. The sequenced sample was blood. The sequence came from a young man in good health. The V gene is TRBV19, the J gene TRBJ1-3; D is unclear. CDR3 amino acids: CASRSGSTGNTIYF. The CDR3 DNA follows: TGTGCCAGTAGATCGGGTTCAACTGGAAACACCATATATTTT. The whole variable domain, remainder taken from reference TRBV19 and TRBJ1-3, is DGGITQSPKYLFRKEGQNVTLSCEQNLNHDAMYWYRQDPGQGLRLIYYSQIVNDFQKGDIAEGYSVSREKKESFPLTVTSAQKNPTAFYLCASRSGSTGNTIYFGEGSWLTVV.